The T cell receptor (beta chain) under discussion was sequenced for a study of cytomegalovirus exposure and HLA in healthy donors. Across the study: Samples from HLA-typed donors yielded around 79 million unique TCRs in an early data release. Study-wide findings and caveats: By HLA locus, TCR association rates varied in a later analysis, with DRB1 showing the most and HLA-C the fewest. Versus the approximately 720-donor mean, an Asian-associated ancestry cluster reportedly showed fewer N-insertions in a later analysis.

In the PCR, 60 Vbeta and 13 Jbeta primers were used. The table came from immunoSEQ multiplex PCR; TCRdb's copy has only in-frame clones and leaves some out. The sample shows approximately 180,000 clones, over 70% of them seen only once. Germline V lookup: CDR1 MGHRA, CDR2 YSYEKL. CDR3 length: 15 residues. The V gene lost 0 bases and the J gene lost 4 bases, with 7 bases spanning the gap. Notes on this clone: The antigen is not known.

This chain uses TRBV4-1 with TRBJ1-6; D is unresolved. The receptor's source is a woman aged 30 to 39 in good health and CMV-seronegative. The sequenced sample was PBMCs. The CDR3: CASSQDEVYNSPLHF. CDR3 DNA: TGCGCCAGCAGCCAAGATGAGGTATATAATTCACCCCTCCACTTT.